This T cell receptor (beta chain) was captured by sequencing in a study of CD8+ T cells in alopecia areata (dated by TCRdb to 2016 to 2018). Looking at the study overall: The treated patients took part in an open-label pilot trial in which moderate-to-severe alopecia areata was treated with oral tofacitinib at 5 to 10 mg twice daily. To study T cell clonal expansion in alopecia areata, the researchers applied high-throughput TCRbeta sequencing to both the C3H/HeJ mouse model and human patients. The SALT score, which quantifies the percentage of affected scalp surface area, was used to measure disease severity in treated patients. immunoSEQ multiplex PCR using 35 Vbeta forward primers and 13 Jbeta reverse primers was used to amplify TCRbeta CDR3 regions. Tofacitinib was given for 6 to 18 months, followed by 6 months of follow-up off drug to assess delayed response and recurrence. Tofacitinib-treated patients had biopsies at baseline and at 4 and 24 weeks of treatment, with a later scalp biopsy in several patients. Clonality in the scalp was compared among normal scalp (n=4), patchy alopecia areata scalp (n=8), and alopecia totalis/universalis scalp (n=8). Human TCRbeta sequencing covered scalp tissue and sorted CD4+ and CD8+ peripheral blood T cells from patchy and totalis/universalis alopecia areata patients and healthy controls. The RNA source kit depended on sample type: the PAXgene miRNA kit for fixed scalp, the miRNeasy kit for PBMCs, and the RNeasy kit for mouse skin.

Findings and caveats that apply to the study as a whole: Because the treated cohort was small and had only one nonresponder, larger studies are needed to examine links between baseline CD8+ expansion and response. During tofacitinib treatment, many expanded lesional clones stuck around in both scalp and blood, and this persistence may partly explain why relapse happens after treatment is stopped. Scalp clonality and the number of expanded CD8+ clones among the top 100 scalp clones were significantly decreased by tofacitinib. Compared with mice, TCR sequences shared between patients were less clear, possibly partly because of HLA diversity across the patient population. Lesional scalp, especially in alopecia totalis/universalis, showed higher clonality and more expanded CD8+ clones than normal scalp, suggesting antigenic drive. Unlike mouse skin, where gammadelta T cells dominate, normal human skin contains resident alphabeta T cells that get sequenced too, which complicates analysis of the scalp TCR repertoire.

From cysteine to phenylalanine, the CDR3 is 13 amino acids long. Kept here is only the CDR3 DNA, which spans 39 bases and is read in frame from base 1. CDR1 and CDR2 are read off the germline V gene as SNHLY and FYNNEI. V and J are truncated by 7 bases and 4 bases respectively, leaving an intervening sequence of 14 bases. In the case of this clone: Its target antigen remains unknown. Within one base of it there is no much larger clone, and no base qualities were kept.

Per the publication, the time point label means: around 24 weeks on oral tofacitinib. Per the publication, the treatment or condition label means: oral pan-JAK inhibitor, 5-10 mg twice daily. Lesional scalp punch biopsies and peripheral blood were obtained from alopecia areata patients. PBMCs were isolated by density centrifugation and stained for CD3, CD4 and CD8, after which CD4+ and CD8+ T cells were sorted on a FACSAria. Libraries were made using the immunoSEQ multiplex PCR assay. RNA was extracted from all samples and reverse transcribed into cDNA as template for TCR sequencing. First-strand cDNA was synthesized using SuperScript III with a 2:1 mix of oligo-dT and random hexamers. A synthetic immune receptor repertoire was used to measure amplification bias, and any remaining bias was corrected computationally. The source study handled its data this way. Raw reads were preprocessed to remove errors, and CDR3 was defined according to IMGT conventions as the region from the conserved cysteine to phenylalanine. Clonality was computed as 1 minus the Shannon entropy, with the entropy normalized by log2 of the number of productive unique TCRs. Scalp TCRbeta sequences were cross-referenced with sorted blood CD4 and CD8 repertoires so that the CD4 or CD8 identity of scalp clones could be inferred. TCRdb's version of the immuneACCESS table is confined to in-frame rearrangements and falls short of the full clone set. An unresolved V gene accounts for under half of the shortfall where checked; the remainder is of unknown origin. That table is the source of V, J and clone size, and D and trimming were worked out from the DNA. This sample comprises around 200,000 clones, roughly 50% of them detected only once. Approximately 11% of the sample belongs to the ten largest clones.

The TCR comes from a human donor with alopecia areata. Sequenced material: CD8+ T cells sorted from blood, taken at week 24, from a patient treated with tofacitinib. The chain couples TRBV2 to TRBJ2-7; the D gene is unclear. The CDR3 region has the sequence CASTTDRDYEQYF. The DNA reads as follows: TGTGCCAGCACCACAGATAGGGATTACGAGCAGTACTTC.